The sequence of this T cell receptor (beta chain) was determined in a study of memory CD4+ T cells and cytomegalovirus serostatus. The CDR3 sequence is 17 residues long. Trimming cost V 0 bases and J 1 base, with 14 bases left between them. The germline CDR1 and CDR2 sequences are SGHDT and YYEEEE. The sort gate was single viable CD3+CD4+CD8-CD45RO+ cells for memory CD4+ T cells. Profiling relied on immunoSEQ multiplex PCR, and the TCRdb table lists in-frame clones only, not all of them. The table has approximately 70,000 clones, roughly three quarters seen once. The sequenced sample consisted of memory CD4+ T cells from blood. The clonotype originates from an adult in good health and CMV-seropositive. The V and J genes are TRBV5-6 and TRBJ2-4; possible D gene TRBD1, 5 bases. The CDR3 DNA sequence: TGTGCCAGCAGCTTGGAGAAGGGGCTGGGGGCCAAAAACATTCAGTACTTC. As protein: CASSLEKGLGAKNIQYF.